This T cell receptor beta chain was documented in a study of blood T cell repertoires in COVID-19. This clone showed up just once. Germline V gene sequence: CDR1 SNHLY, CDR2 FYNNEI. Trimming cost V 6 bases and J 7 bases, with 15 bases left between them. This CDR3 has 14 amino acids. Sequenced by immunoSEQ multiplex PCR; TCRdb stores in-frame clones only, minus some. The data show under 85,000 clones, roughly nine tenths seen once. This TCR came from a man at least 80 years old in a cohort sampled during active COVID-19. The specimen was peripheral blood. V usage is TRBV2 and J usage is TRBJ1-4, with D unclear. CDR3 amino acids: CASRGGGFGEKLFF. In DNA, the CDR3 is TGTGCCAGCAGGGGAGGAGGATTTGGTGAAAAACTGTTTTTT.